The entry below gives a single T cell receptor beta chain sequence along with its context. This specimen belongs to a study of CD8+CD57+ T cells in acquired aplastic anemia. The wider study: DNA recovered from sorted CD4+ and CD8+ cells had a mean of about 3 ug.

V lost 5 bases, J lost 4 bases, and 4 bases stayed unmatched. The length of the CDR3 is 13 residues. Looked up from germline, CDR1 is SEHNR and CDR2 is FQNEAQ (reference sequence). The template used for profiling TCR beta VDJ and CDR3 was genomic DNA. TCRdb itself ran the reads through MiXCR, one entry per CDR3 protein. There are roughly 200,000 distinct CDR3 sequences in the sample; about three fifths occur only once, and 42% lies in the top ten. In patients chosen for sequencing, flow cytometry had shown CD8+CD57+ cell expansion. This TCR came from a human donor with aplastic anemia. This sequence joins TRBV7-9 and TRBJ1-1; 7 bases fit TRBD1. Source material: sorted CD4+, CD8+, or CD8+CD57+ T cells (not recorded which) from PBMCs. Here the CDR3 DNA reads TGTGCCAGCAGCACTGGACAGGCCACTGAAGCTTTCTTT. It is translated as CASSTGQATEAFF.